This paragraph reports one TCR beta chain. Its antigen is undetermined. The record originates from a study of shared clonotypes between healthy human individuals. The table came from immunoSEQ multiplex PCR; TCRdb's copy has only in-frame clones and leaves some out. Here the sample spans some 2,100,000 clones, approximately 95% being singletons. This CDR3 comprises 15 residues. Germline lookup yields CDR1 GTSNPN and CDR2 SVGIG (reference sequence). Trimming removed 4 bases from V and 0 bases from J; junction bases left unmatched: 2. Study outcomes and limitations: Sharing of clonotypes among donors was expected to vary with sequencing depth. Approximately 5% was the fraction of naive CD4 clonotypes found shared across several donors.

CD4+ cells yielded CD45RA+ naive and CD45RA-negative memory subsets. The chain recombines TRBV30 with TRBJ1-5, with 11 bases fitting TRBD1. Sequenced sample: naive CD4+ T cells sorted from blood. The subset was: CD45RA+ positively selected. This sequence originates from a man younger than 30 in good health. CDR3 in amino acids: CAWKGQGASNQPQHF. The DNA of the CDR3 is TGTGCCTGGAAAGGACAGGGGGCTAGCAATCAGCCCCAGCATTTT.